Here is one T cell receptor beta chain with its context. The data derive from a study of T cells in localized non-small cell lung cancer. Some clones are missing from TCRdb's copy, which holds only in-frame ones; the method was immunoSEQ multiplex PCR. The sample lists around 24,000 clones, less than 90% seen once, with 25% to 30% in the top ten. This CDR3 region has 16 residues. V was pared by 5 bases and J by 1 base, with 17 bases between. The germline V gene encodes CDR1 SGHVS and CDR2 FNYEAQ. The sample here was peripheral blood, taken before any cancer treatment. The clonotype originates from a male donor aged 60 or over with stage I squamous cell lung carcinoma. The V call is TRBV7-6, the J call TRBJ1-1, with a weak D call TRBD1 (5 bases). CDR3 sequence: CASSPGRGLQNTEAFF. DNA of the CDR3: TGTGCCAGCAGCCCGGGACGGGGACTACAGAACACTGAAGCTTTCTTT. The full variable domain, rest sourced from reference TRBV7-6 and TRBJ1-1, is GAGVSQSPRYKVTKRGQDVALRCDPISGHVSLYWYRQALGQGPEFLTYFNYEAQQDKSGLPNDRFSAERPEGSISTLTIQRTEQRDSAMYRCASSPGRGLQNTEAFFGQGTRLTVV.